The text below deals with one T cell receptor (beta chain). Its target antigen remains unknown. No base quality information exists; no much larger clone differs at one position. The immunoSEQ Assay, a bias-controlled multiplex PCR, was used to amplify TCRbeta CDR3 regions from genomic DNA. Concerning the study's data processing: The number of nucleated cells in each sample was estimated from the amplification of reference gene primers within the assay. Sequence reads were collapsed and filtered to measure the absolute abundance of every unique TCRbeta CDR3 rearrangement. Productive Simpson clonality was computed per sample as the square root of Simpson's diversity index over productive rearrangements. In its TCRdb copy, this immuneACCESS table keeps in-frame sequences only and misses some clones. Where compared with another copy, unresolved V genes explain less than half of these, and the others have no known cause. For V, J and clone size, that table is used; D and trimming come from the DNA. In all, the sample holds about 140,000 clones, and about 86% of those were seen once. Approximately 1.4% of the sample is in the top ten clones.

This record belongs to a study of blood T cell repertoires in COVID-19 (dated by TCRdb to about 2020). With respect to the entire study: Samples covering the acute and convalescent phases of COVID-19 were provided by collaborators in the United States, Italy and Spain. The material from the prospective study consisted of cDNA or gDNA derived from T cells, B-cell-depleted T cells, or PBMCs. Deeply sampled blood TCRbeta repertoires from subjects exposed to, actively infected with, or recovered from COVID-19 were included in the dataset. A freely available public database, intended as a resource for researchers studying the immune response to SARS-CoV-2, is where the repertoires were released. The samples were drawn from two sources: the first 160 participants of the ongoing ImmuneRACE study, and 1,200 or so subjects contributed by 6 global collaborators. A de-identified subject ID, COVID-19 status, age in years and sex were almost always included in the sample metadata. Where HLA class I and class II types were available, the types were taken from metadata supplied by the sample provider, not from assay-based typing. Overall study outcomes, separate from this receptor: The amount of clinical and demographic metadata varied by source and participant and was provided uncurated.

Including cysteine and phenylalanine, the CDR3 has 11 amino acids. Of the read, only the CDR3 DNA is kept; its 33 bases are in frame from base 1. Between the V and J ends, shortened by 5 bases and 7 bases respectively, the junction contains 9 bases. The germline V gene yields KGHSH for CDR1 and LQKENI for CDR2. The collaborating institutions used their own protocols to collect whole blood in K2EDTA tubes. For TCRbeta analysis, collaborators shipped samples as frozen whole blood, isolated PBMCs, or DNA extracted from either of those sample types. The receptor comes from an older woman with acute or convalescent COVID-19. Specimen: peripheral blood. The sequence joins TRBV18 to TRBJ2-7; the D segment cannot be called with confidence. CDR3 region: CASSSGKEQYF. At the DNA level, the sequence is TGTGCCAGCTCATCGGGTAAGGAGCAGTACTTC.